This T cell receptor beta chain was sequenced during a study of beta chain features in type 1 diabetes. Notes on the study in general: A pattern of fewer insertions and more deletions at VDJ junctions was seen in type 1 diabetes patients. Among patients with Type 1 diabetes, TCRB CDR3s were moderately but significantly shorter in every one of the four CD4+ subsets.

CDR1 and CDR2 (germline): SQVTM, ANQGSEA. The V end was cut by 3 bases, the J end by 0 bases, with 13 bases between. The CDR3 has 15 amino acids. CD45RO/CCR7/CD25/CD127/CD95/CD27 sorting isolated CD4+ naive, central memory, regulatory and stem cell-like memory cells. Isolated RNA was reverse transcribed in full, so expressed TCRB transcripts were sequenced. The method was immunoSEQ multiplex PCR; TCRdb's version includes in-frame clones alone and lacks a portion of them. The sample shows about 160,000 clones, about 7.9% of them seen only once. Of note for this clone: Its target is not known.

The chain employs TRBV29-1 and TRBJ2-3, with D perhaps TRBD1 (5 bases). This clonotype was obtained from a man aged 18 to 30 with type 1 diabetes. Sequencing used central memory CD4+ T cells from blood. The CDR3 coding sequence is TGCAGCGTTGAGGGGCTGACCGGCAGCACAGATACGCAGTATTTT. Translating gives CSVEGLTGSTDTQYF.